Below, 21 T cell receptor beta chains from the same sample are listed, as sequenced in a study of human T cells and chemical hapten exposure. In TCRdb, the RACE reads were re-called with MiXCR into one record per CDR3 protein. The sample gives about 85,000 distinct CDR3 sequences, about 9% of which show up once; 2% to 3% is in the top ten. Time point: pre-sensitization, week 0. Treatment denoted: therapeutic diphenylcyclopropenone sensitization with weekly scalp DPC. Sequences were derived from whole blood, sampled in connection with sensitization to the hapten diphenylcyclopropenone (DPC). These TCRs come from a man aged 35-49 years with alopecia areata. Some clones in this sample may be carry-over from other donors' samples.

In its sample, this clonotype was seen many times. The genes are TRBV5-1 and TRBJ2-5; unclear D gene. The V and J ends lost 0 bases and 2 bases respectively, with 8 bases between them. This CDR3 is 14 amino acids long. Germline CDR1 reads SGHRS; CDR2 reads YFSETQ. CDR3 protein: CASSLVPPQETQYF. The CDR3 nucleotides are TGCGCCAGCAGCTTGGTGCCCCCTCAAGAGACCCAGTACTTC.

In this sample, this clonotype turned up many times. The J gene is TRBJ1-2, the V gene TRBV6-5, with a possible D match to TRBD1 (6 bases). The CDR3 length is 14 residues. Germline CDR1 MNHEY, CDR2 SVGAGI. V was trimmed by 0 bases and J by 8 bases, leaving 13 bases between them. The CDR3 loop reads CASSYSWGAGGYTF. In DNA form, the CDR3 reads TGTGCCAGCAGTTACTCGTGGGGGGCAGGCGGCTACACCTTC.

The chain combines TRBV29-1 with TRBJ2-2; D ambiguous. Germline assignment: CDR1 SQVTM and CDR2 ANQGSEA. This CDR3 is built from 11 residues. V was trimmed by 4 bases and J by 3 bases, leaving 3 bases between them. The CDR3 DNA reads as TGCAGCGTTGTCGACACCGGGGAGCTGTTTTTT. Protein sequence: CSVVDTGELFF.

The chain is built from TRBV19 and TRBJ2-5; 7 bases are shared with TRBD1. V lost 5 bases and J lost 1; bases outside the gene matches: 7. The CDR3 runs to 15 residues. CDR1 LNHDA and CDR2 SQIVND come from the germline V gene (reference sequence). The CDR3 protein is CASSPSGTVQETQYF. The CDR3 DNA follows: TGTGCCAGTAGTCCCTCCGGGACAGTCCAAGAGACCCAGTACTTC.

This clonotype was counted a few times. The chain carries TRBV6-2 or TRBV6-3 and TRBJ1-5; 10 bases match TRBD1. The CDR3 sequence is 19 residues long. The germline gives CDR1 MNHEY, CDR2 SVGEGT. V gave up 2 bases and J gave up 2 bases; unmatched junction bases: 12. The CDR3 reads CASSYEMGQGLSGNQPQHF. The CDR3 DNA follows: TGTGCCAGCAGTTACGAAATGGGACAGGGGCTCTCTGGCAATCAGCCCCAGCATTTT.

This clonotype was recorded a few times. The chain joins TRBV12-3 or TRBV12-4 to TRBJ2-3, with D possibly matching TRBD1 (6 bases). Deletions cut 6 bases from V and 2 bases from J, with 15 bases between. CDR3 size: 15 residues. DNA for the CDR3: TGTGCCAGCAGACTTTCCGGGACAAACACAGATACGCAGTATTTT. This translates into CASRLSGTNTDTQYF.

There are a few counts of this clonotype. The CDR3 nucleotides read TGTGCCAGCAGCTCCCGGGACAGGGGCCCTGCAATCCAAGAGACCCAGTACTTC. This gives the protein CASSSRDRGPAIQETQYF. V and J are TRBV21-1 and TRBJ2-5; the table's D gene call, TRBD1, was not cross checked with the DNA. TRBV21-1 is a listed pseudogene. CDR3 size: 18 residues.

The CDR3 DNA is TGTGCCAGCAGCGAGGGGGGGGCGGGAGAAAAACTGTTTTTT. Residues: CASSEGGAGEKLFF. The chain combines TRBV5-5 with TRBJ1-4; tentatively, D is TRBD1 (6 bases). The CDR3 sequence is 14 residues long. V was cut by 4 bases and J by 8 bases, with 15 bases left in between. CDR1 SGHKS and CDR2 YYEKEE come from the germline V gene (reference sequence).

This clonotype was seen at least ten times. This sequence joins TRBV4-3 and TRBJ2-7; D is perhaps TRBD2 (5 bases). Germline CDR1 reads LGHNA; CDR2 reads YSLEER. Deletions cut 0 bases from V and 3 bases from J, with 12 bases between. This CDR3 spans 15 amino acids. CDR3 protein: CASSQDYGLLYEQYF. CDR3 nucleotide sequence: TGCGCCAGCAGCCAAGACTACGGACTGCTCTACGAGCAGTACTTC.

This clonotype was observed at least ten times. This chain connects TRBV6-2 or TRBV6-3 to TRBJ2-3; D is uncertain. The germline V gene has CDR1 MNHEY and CDR2 SVGEGT. CDR3 length equals 16 residues. Trimming removed 0 bases at V and 0 bases at J, with 10 bases between. CDR3 bases: TGTGCCAGCAGTTACTCTTACGGTGACAGCACAGATACGCAGTATTTT. Its protein is CASSYSYGDSTDTQYF.

This clonotype was observed at least ten times. The CDR3 region is CASSQIGPLNTEAFF. The CDR3 coding sequence is TGTGCCAGCAGCCAAATTGGACCGCTCAACACTGAAGCTTTCTTT. The V gene is TRBV14, the J gene TRBJ1-1; D gene uncertain. V lost 2 bases to trimming and J lost 2 bases, with 12 bases between them. The CDR3 sequence is 15 residues long. Germline CDR1 is SGHDN and CDR2 is FVKESK. The whole variable domain, filled in from reference TRBV14 and TRBJ1-1, reads EAGVTQFPSHSVIEKGQTVTLRCDPISGHDNLYWYRRVMGKEIKFLLHFVKESKQDESGMPNNRFLAERTGGTYSTLKVQPAELEDSGVYFCASSQIGPLNTEAFFGQGTRLTVV.

This clonotype was seen ten or more times. V gene TRBV28 combines with J gene TRBJ1-5; 7 bases align to TRBD1. Per the germline V gene, CDR1 is MDHEN and CDR2 is SYDVKM. Trimming cost V 8 bases and J 7 bases; bases outside gene matches: 11. This CDR3 is built from 14 residues. CDR3 nucleotides: TGTGCCAGCCTATTCGAGAGGGGGCTACAGCCCCAGCATTTT. Translating it yields CASLFERGLQPQHF.

The V call is TRBV2, the J call TRBJ2-7, with a possible D match to TRBD2 (6 bases). V was shortened by 2 bases and J by 6 bases, with 14 bases between the two germline ends. Germline assignment: CDR1 SNHLY and CDR2 FYNNEI. The CDR3 covers 14 residues. This CDR3 reads CASSERRGSGEQYV. The CDR3, as DNA: TGTGCCAGCAGTGAACGGCGGGGAAGTGGCGAGCAGTACGTC.

J is TRBJ2-4 and V is TRBV12-3 or TRBV12-4; no definite D call. This CDR3 region has 13 residues. Trimming cost V 3 bases and J 7 bases, with 10 bases left between them. Here the CDR3 reads CASSLSVFNIQYF. The CDR3 region has the DNA TGTGCCAGCAGTTTGTCTGTCTTTAACATTCAGTACTTC.

This clonotype was observed at least ten times. The chain uses TRBV7-2 and TRBJ2-7; no definite D call. Deletions cut 4 bases from V and 3 bases from J, with 4 bases between. CDR1 is SGHTA, CDR2 FQGNSA, per germline. This CDR3 has 11 residues. As DNA, the CDR3 is TGTGCCAGCAGCTCCGACTACGAGCAGTACTTC. Protein: CASSSDYEQYF.

This clonotype has a count of ten or more. CDR3: CASRLPGLNTEAFF. DNA for the CDR3: TGTGCCAGCCGGCTCCCGGGCCTGAACACTGAAGCTTTCTTT. The rearrangement links TRBV6-5 to TRBJ1-1; no firm D call. This CDR3 spans 14 amino acids. Germline V gene data show CDR1 as MNHEY and CDR2 as SVGAGI. The ends were cut back, 8 bases at V and 0 bases at J, with 13 bases in the middle.

Regarding this clonotype: Being one base from a much bigger clone, this may be a read error. This chain links TRBV25-1 with TRBJ2-3; 7 bases line up with TRBD2. In germline, CDR1 is MGHDK, CDR2 SYGVNS. This CDR3 spans 15 amino acids. The trim removed 8 bases at V and 1 base at J, leaving 9 bases unmatched. Here the CDR3 reads CASGGAGSGTDTQYF. The CDR3 DNA is TGTGCCAGCGGGGGAGCGGGATCCGGCACAGATACGCAGTATTTT.

This clonotype was detected a few times. V gene TRBV7-9 combines with J gene TRBJ2-4, with 8 bases fitting TRBD2. V shed 8 bases and J 7 bases; nucleotides not matched to a gene: 13. Germline CDR1 SEHNR, CDR2 FQNEAQ (reference sequence). The CDR3 spans 15 residues. Here the CDR3 DNA reads TGTGCCAGCCGCTCGCCGGGACTAGAGATGAACATTCAGTACTTC. It specifies CASRSPGLEMNIQYF.

The chain carries TRBV6-2 or TRBV6-3 and TRBJ2-5; 11 bases map to TRBD1. Trimming cost V 2 bases and J 6 bases; bases outside gene matches: 2. The CDR3 has 14 amino acids. CDR1 MNHEY and CDR2 SVGEGT come from the germline V gene. The CDR3 DNA is TGTGCCAGCAGTTACGGGACAGGGGGACAGACCCAGTACTTC. Protein sequence: CASSYGTGGQTQYF.

This clonotype came up many times. The V and J genes are TRBV9 and TRBJ2-1; 8 nucleotides line up with TRBD2. The CDR3 loop spans 15 amino acids. Trimming cost V 0 bases and J 13 bases; bases outside gene matches: 12. Germline CDR1 SGDLS, CDR2 YYNGEE. The CDR3 here is CASSVASTSSGRQFF. The CDR3 DNA is TGTGCCAGCAGCGTAGCTTCGACTTCTAGCGGGCGCCAGTTCTTC.

As to this clonotype: A much larger clone differs from this one at a single base, so this may be a read error. In this CDR3 the conserved last residue, phenylalanine or tryptophan, is missing, so a read error is likely. This sequence joins TRBV6-2 or TRBV6-3 and TRBJ1-1; 7 positions agree with TRBD1. The CDR3 sequence is 16 residues long. CDR1 and CDR2 (germline): MNHEY, SVGEGT. Trimming took 2 bases from V and 5 from J; bases not matched to a gene: 11. CDR3 in DNA: TGTGCCAGCAGTTACCCAAGAAGACAGGGAAGAACTGAAGCTTTCTCT. This sequence encodes CASSYPRRQGRTEAFS.